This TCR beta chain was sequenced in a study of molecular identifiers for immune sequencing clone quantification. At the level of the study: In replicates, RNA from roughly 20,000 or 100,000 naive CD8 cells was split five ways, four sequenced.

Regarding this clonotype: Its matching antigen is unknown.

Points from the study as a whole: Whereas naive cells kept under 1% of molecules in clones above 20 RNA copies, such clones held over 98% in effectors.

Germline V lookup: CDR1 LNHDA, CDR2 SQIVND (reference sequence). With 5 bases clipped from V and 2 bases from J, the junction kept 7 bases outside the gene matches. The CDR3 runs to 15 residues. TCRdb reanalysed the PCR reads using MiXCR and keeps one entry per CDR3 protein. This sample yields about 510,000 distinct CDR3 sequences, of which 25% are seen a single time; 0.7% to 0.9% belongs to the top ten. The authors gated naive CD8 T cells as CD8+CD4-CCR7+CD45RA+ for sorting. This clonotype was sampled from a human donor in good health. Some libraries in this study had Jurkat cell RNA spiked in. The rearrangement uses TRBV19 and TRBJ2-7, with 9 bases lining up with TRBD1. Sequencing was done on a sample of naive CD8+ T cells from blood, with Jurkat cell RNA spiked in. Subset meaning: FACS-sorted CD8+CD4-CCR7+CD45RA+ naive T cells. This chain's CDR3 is CASSAAGDRAYEQYF. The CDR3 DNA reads TGTGCCAGTAGTGCGGCGGGGGACAGGGCCTACGAGCAGTACTTC.